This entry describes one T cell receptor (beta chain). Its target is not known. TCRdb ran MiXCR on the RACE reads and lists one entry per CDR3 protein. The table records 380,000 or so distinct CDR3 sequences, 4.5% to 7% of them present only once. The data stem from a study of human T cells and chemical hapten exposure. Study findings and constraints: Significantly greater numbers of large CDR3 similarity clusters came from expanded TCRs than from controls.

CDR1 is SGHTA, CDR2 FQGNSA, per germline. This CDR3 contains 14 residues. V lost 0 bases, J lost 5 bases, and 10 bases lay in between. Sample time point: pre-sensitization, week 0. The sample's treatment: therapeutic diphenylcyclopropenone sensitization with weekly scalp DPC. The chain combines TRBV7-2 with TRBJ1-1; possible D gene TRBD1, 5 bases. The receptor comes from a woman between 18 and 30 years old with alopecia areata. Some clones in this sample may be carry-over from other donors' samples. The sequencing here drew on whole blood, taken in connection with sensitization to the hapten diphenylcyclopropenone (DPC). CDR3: CASSLAVRGTEAFF. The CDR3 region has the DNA TGTGCCAGCAGCTTAGCGGTGCGGGGGACTGAAGCTTTCTTT.